A selection of T cell receptor beta chains follows, all from one sample in a study of CD8+CD57+ T cells in acquired aplastic anemia. TCRdb re-called the reads through MiXCR, storing one row per CDR3 protein. The sample carries 200,000 to 250,000 distinct CDR3 sequences, more than 45% recorded once. Sequencing was performed on sorted CD4+, CD8+, or CD8+CD57+ T cells (not recorded which) from PBMCs. These receptors were taken from a human donor with aplastic anemia. Each CDR3 is given with its conserved first and last residue. A D gene is named only where the DNA matches it firmly. Where a row states a size, it is once, few, many or the class of an expanded clone; other rows omit it.

cdr3_length clone_size j_call d_call v_call cdr3_nt cdr3_aa
19 few TRBJ2-1 TRBD2 TRBV11-2 TGTGCCAGCAGCTCCCTCCTGGGGACTAGAAGAGGCGGATACAATGAGCAGTTCTTC CASSSLLGTRRGGYNEQFF
14 many TRBJ1-5 - TRBV19 TGTGCCACAGGCGAAGGGTCGGCTTATCAGCCCCAGCATTTT CATGEGSAYQPQHF
15 many TRBJ2-7 TRBD1 TRBV9 TGTGCCAGCAGCCCGAAGGACAGGGGGCTTTACGAGCAGTACTTC CASSPKDRGLYEQYF
13 many TRBJ1-2 - TRBV7-6 TGTGCCAGCAGCCGAAGAGAAGGAGCTGGCTACACCTTC CASSRREGAGYTF
14 few TRBJ1-2 - TRBV6-2/TRBV6-3 TGTGCCAGCAGTCCCTACAGGGTTTCGGGAGGCTACACCTTC CASSPYRVSGGYTF
13 - TRBJ1-2 TRBD1 TRBV5-1 TGCGCCAGCCCAGTCAGGGGGTCTAGTGGCTACACCTTC CASPVRGSSGYTF
14 - TRBJ2-7 TRBD2 TRBV7-2 TGTGCCAGCATCCGGGGGGATCCCCCCTACGAGCAGTACTTC CASIRGDPPYEQYF
14 - TRBJ1-2 TRBD1 TRBV15 TGTGCCACCAGCGGAGACAGGGTAGACTATGGCTACACCTTC CATSGDRVDYGYTF
13 many TRBJ2-7 - TRBV11-3 TGTGCCAGCAGCTTAATCGGCGCGACGAAGCAGTACTTC CASSLIGATKQYF
14 - TRBJ1-6 TRBD1 TRBV7-3 TGTGCCAGCAGCCCCGGACAGGTTTTTTCACCCCTCCACTTT CASSPGQVFSPLHF
15 few TRBJ1-2 - TRBV6-1 TGTGCCAGCAGTGAAGCCCTTACAGGGTCGGATGGCTACACCTTC CASSEALTGSDGYTF
17 - TRBJ2-1 TRBD2 TRBV2 TGTGCCAGCAGTCCCGGGTGGGCGGGAGGGTTCGGAGATGAGCAGTTCTTC CASSPGWAGGFGDEQFF
14 - TRBJ1-5 TRBD1 TRBV10-1 TGTGCCAGCAGGACAGGGGATCGGATCCAGCCCCAGCATTTT CASRTGDRIQPQHF
16 many TRBJ1-1 - TRBV19 TGTGCCAGTAGTAGACGACCCCTCTTGGAAAACACTGAAGCTTTCTTT CASSRRPLLENTEAFF
16 many TRBJ1-1 - TRBV25-1 TGTGCCAGCAGTGAAGTATCCCCTCCAGGGGCCCCCGAAGCTTTCTTT CASSEVSPPGAPEAFF
13 few TRBJ1-1 - TRBV4-3 TGCGCCAGCAGCCAAGAATTTCTGGGGGAGGCTTTCTTT CASSQEFLGEAFF
13 many TRBJ2-5 - TRBV20-1 TGCAGTGCTAGCCCGTTAGACCAAGAGACCCAGTACTTC CSASPLDQETQYF
13 - TRBJ2-3 - TRBV7-7 TGTGCTAGCAGCGCCAGTATAGCAGATACGCAGTATTTT CASSASIADTQYF
13 - TRBJ2-7 TRBD2 TRBV20-1 TGCAGTGCGTTAGCGGGGGGGTCCTACGAGCAGTACTTC CSALAGGSYEQYF
15 few TRBJ2-1 - TRBV10-3 TGTGCCATCAGTGAAGTTCAGGGAGAATCGGATGAGCAGTTCTTC CAISEVQGESDEQFF
16 - TRBJ1-1 - TRBV4-1 TGCGCCAGCAGCCATCCCTGGGGTCGACAGTCACCAGAAGCTTTCTTT CASSHPWGRQSPEAFF
14 - TRBJ1-1 TRBD1 TRBV18 TGTGCCAGCCAACCGGGACAGGGTGGCACTGAAGCTTTCTTT CASQPGQGGTEAFF
15 - TRBJ2-5 - TRBV24-1 TGTGCCACCAGTGATTTTCTGGCCCTAGGGGAGACCCAGTACTTC CATSDFLALGETQYF
16 few TRBJ1-5 TRBD1 TRBV15 TGTGCCACCAGCAGTGATGGACAGGACGGAAGTCAGCCCCAGCATTTT CATSSDGQDGSQPQHF
15 many TRBJ2-3 - TRBV25-1 TGTGCCAGCAGTGAATCCGGGGCGCACACAGATACGCAGTATTTT CASSESGAHTDTQYF
15 many TRBJ2-1 - TRBV6-5 TGTGCCAGCAGTTACTCGATCAGTTCTTCGGATGAGCAGTTCTTC CASSYSISSSDEQFF
17 many TRBJ2-7 - TRBV7-6 TGTGCCAGCAGCTTATTACACTTCATGGGGGTCCCCTACGAGCAGTACTTC CASSLLHFMGVPYEQYF
15 - TRBJ2-3 TRBD2 TRBV7-9 TGTGCCAGCAGCAATAGCGGGGGGGCGAAAGATACGCAGTATTTT CASSNSGGAKDTQYF
16 few TRBJ2-7 - TRBV20-1 TGCAGTGCCTTTATTTCCGGGGGAAGTTTCTCCTACGAGCAGTACTTC CSAFISGGSFSYEQYF
15 many TRBJ1-2 - TRBV2 TGTGCCAGCTCTGACTGGGCACGAACGGCCTATGGCTACACCTTC CASSDWARTAYGYTF
19 many TRBJ2-6 TRBD1 TRBV9 TGTGCCAGCAGCGCCCCCCGACAGGGACCGAGCTCTGGGGCCAACGTCCTGACTTTC CASSAPRQGPSSGANVLTF
13 - TRBJ1-1 - TRBV20-1 TGCAGTGCTCCCAACCCGGGAATCACTGAAGCTTTCTTT CSAPNPGITEAFF
13 - TRBJ1-5 - TRBV19 TGTGCCAGTAGTATAGAGGGGAATCAGCCCCAGCATTTT CASSIEGNQPQHF
18 - TRBJ2-3 TRBD2 TRBV7-2 TGTGCCACCAGTGATCCTCGGACTAGCGGGGGGGCCAGAGATACGCAGTATTTT CATSDPRTSGGARDTQYF
15 many TRBJ2-7 TRBD2 TRBV6-1 TGTGCCAGTAGTTGGACTAGCGGTAGCTCCTACGAGCAGTACTTC CASSWTSGSSYEQYF
14 - TRBJ1-2 - TRBV10-3 TGTGCCATCAGTGAAGGATTAGCTAACTATGGCTACACCTTC CAISEGLANYGYTF
13 many TRBJ2-1 - TRBV2 TGTGCCAGCAGTCACGAAGGGGGCAATGAGCAGTTCTTC CASSHEGGNEQFF
13 many TRBJ1-3 - TRBV9 TGTGCCAGCAGCGCACAGGGCCTGGACACCATATATTTT CASSAQGLDTIYF
13 - TRBJ2-7 TRBD1 TRBV20-1 TGCAGTGCAAAGGGACAGACTACCTACGAGCAGTACTTC CSAKGQTTYEQYF
14 - TRBJ2-3 - TRBV12-5 TGTGCCAGCAGTTTATATGACCAATCAAACACGCAGTATTTT CASSLYDQSNTQYF
15 many TRBJ2-1 - TRBV19 TGTGCCAGTAGTATATCACTGACAGCGGGCAATGAGCAGTTCTTC CASSISLTAGNEQFF
16 - TRBJ2-1 TRBD2 TRBV24-1 TGTGCCACCAGTGATTTGGCTAGCGGGGGGAATAATGAGCAGTTCTTC CATSDLASGGNNEQFF
13 once TRBJ1-4 - TRBV7-9 TGTGCCAGCAGCCGGCACCTTCTTGAAAAACTGTTTTTT CASSRHLLEKLFF
14 many TRBJ1-2 TRBD1 TRBV13 TGTGCCAGCAGCTTAGGGCAGGGGGGAGCTGGCTACACCTTC CASSLGQGGAGYTF
14 - TRBJ1-1 - TRBV27 TGTGCCAGCACCCCCCCTGGTGCGAGCACTGAAGCTTTCTTT CASTPPGASTEAFF